The 2 T cell receptor beta chains given below trace back to one sample, sequenced in a study of control samples from healthy donors and cancer patients. The table came from immunoSEQ multiplex PCR; TCRdb's copy has only in-frame clones and leaves some out. The sample has around 93,000 clones; around 88% are singletons. Input material: blood. The receptors come from a man aged 25-40 years in good health.

This chain connects TRBV11-2 to TRBJ2-1; D ambiguous. The ends were cut back, 2 bases at V and 2 bases at J, with 10 bases in the middle. Germline values: CDR1 SGHAT, CDR2 FQNNGV. There are 15 residues in the CDR3. The CDR3 spells CASSLTHPTYNEQFF. The CDR3 DNA is TGTGCCAGCAGCTTAACCCACCCCACCTACAATGAGCAGTTCTTC.

The J gene is TRBJ2-2, the V gene TRBV6-5; D not certain. V was pared by 4 bases and J by 6 bases, with 15 bases between. Germline lookup yields CDR1 MNHEY and CDR2 SVGAGI. The CDR3 length is 15 residues. The CDR3 loop reads CASSSTPRTPGELFF. The DNA for the CDR3 is TGTGCCAGCAGTTCAACCCCCAGGACCCCCGGGGAGCTGTTTTTT.